The 11 T cell receptor beta chains listed next were all sequenced from one sample in a study of blood T cell repertoires in COVID-19. Sequencing was performed with immunoSEQ multiplex PCR; in TCRdb, only in-frame clones are kept and a portion is missing. This table has roughly 150,000 clones, 87% appearing once. The sample taken for sequencing was peripheral blood. Receptors originate from a man older than 75 with acute or convalescent COVID-19.

This sequence joins TRBV19 and TRBJ1-2; the match to TRBD1 covers 7 bases. V was pared by 2 bases and J by 3 bases, with 12 bases of the junction left unmatched. The CDR3 is 17 amino acids. CDR1 and CDR2 (germline): LNHDA, SQIVND (reference sequence). The CDR3 loop reads CASSIFWSEGGYYGYTF. The CDR3 DNA reads as TGTGCCAGTAGTATATTCTGGTCGGAAGGGGGCTACTATGGCTACACCTTC.

The chain carries TRBV18 and TRBJ1-2; TRBD1 aligns across 7 bases. Germline CDR1 KGHSH, CDR2 LQKENI. The CDR3 contains 14 residues. V gave up 2 bases and J gave up 8 bases; unmatched junction bases: 8. For the CDR3, the DNA is TGTGCCAGCTCACCAAACAGGGGACTCTGGGGCTACACCTTC. It is translated as CASSPNRGLWGYTF.

This chain uses TRBV5-6 with TRBJ2-7; 7 bases are shared with TRBD1. From germline, CDR1 is SGHDT and CDR2 YYEEEE. The CDR3 is 15 amino acids. The junction had 7 bases not matched to a gene; V was cut back by 0 bases and J by 4 bases. CDR3 protein: CASSLGQGLEYEQYF. The CDR3 DNA sequence: TGTGCCAGCAGCTTGGGACAGGGTCTTGAGTACGAGCAGTACTTC.

There are a few counts of this clone. V is TRBV6-2 or TRBV6-3 and J is TRBJ2-7; D perhaps matches TRBD1 (6 bases). The V gene's germline CDR1 is MNHEY and CDR2 SVGEGT. Between the trimmed V and J ends, which lost 2 bases and 7 bases, there was a span of 15 bases. This CDR3 contains 14 residues. The chain's CDR3 is CASSYRGSPWEQYF. The CDR3 nucleotides read TGTGCCAGCAGTTACAGGGGGTCTCCCTGGGAGCAGTACTTC.

The chain couples TRBV11-3 to TRBJ2-7, with a possible D match to TRBD2 (6 bases). The length of the CDR3 is 14 residues. V lost 0 bases and J lost 1, with 7 bases in between. Germline assignment: CDR1 SGHNT and CDR2 YENEEA. The CDR3 DNA reads as TGTGCCAGCAGCTTAGAAGGGACTTCCTACGAGCAGTACTTC. Translation gives CASSLEGTSYEQYF.

The chain recombines TRBV7-2 with TRBJ1-3; the D gene is possibly TRBD1 (5 bases). CDR1 is SGHTA and CDR2 is FQGNSA in the germline V gene. With 1 base removed from V and 4 bases from J, the gap between germline ends came to 11 bases. The CDR3 is made up of 15 amino acids. CDR3 nucleotide sequence: TGTGCCAGCAGCTTAGATGACAGCTTAGGAAACACCATATATTTT. Its translation: CASSLDDSLGNTIYF.

This clone occurred once. The gene calls are TRBV5-4 and TRBJ1-4; D remains ambiguous. Germline V lookup: CDR1 SGHNT, CDR2 YYREEE (reference sequence). There are 13 residues in the CDR3. The V and J ends lost 3 bases and 7 bases respectively, with 10 bases between them. Written as DNA, the CDR3 is TGTGCCAGCAGCTCGGCGGGAGGTGAAAAACTGTTTTTT. Its protein is CASSSAGGEKLFF.

The genes are TRBV6-5 and TRBJ1-3; D possibly corresponds to TRBD1 (6 bases). CDR1 is MNHEY, CDR2 SVGAGI, per germline. The CDR3 consists of 15 residues. Trimming stripped 6 bases from V and 0 bases from J, with 12 bases between. DNA of the CDR3: TGTGCCAGCAGCGCAACAGGGAGCTCTGGAAACACCATATATTTT. It codes for CASSATGSSGNTIYF.

The J gene is TRBJ2-3, the V gene TRBV7-9, with D possibly being TRBD2 (6 bases). Trimming pared 4 bases from V and 2 bases from J, leaving 10 bases between. Germline V gene sequence: CDR1 SEHNR, CDR2 FQNEAQ (reference sequence). This CDR3 is built from 14 residues. The CDR3 protein is CASSWDSLTDTQYF. Written as DNA, the CDR3 is TGTGCCAGCAGCTGGGACTCTCTCACAGATACGCAGTATTTT.

On this clone: The junction and the germline gene differ at one end; a read error may be behind it. The genes are TRBV6-5 and TRBJ1-4; D unresolved. The germline V gene has CDR1 MNHEY and CDR2 SVGAGI. The CDR3 has 14 amino acids. The chain's CDR3 is CASGSSATNEKLFF. The DNA of the CDR3 is TGTGCCAGCGGGAGCTCTGCAACCAATGAAAAACTGTTTTTT.

V usage is TRBV13 and J usage is TRBJ1-2; D is possibly TRBD1 (5 bases). The CDR3 extends over 15 amino acids. The V gene lost 5 bases and the J gene lost 7 bases, with 20 bases spanning the gap. CDR1 PRHDT and CDR2 FYEKMQ come from the germline V gene (reference sequence). CDR3 in amino acids: CASSLVLGGGSGYTF. The CDR3 nucleotides read TGTGCCAGCAGCCTCGTTCTCGGGGGGGGAAGTGGCTACACCTTC.